The sequence of this TCR beta chain was determined in a study of blood T cells in healthy people across ages. The use of a sample-barcoded 5' primer and a J-beta primer mix characterized a second PCR of roughly 6 to 11 cycles. TCRdb passed the 5' RACE reads through MiXCR, listing each CDR3 protein once. The sample lists hundreds of thousands of distinct CDR3 sequences; around 34% were seen once. The CDR3 is 14 amino acids. The V end lost 6 bases, the J end lost 3 bases, and 14 bases lay between the germline ends. Regarding this clonotype: Its antigen is as yet unknown.

Study observations and caveats: Older individuals had lower TCR beta diversity per million T cells (the decline was roughly linear). Estimates of total diversity, which came from one million sequenced T cells, were considered to be underestimates. Strongly correlated with naive T cell percentage was TCR beta diversity.

The origin of this receptor is a man between 18 and 29 years old in good health. The chain is built from TRBV12-3 or TRBV12-4 and TRBJ1-1; D possibly corresponds to TRBD1 (6 bases). Sample: blood. CDR3 residues: CASSPPRTDTEAFF. The CDR3 nucleotides read TGTGCCAGCAGCCCCCCTAGGACAGACACTGAAGCTTTCTTT.